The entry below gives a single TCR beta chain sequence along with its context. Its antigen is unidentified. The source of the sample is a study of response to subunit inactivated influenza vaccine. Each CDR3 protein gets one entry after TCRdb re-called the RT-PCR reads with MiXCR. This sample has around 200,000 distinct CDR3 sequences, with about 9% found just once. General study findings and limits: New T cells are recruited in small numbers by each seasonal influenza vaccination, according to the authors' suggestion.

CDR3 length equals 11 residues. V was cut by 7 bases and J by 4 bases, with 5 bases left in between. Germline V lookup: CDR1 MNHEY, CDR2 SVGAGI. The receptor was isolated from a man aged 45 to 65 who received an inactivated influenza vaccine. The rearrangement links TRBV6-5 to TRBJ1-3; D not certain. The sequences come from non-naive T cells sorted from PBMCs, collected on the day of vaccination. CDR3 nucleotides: TGTGCCAGCATAGTAGGAAACACCATATATTTT. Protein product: CASIVGNTIYF.